The source of this TCR beta chain is a study of shared clonotypes between healthy human individuals (dated by TCRdb to the early 2020s). Describing the broader study: The cohort comprised a couple of women and a few men aged 18 to 49 years. Blood TCR repertoires of five healthy adults were deeply sequenced to estimate repertoire size and the extent of clonotype sharing between individuals. Leukapheresis yielded between about 0.94 and 9 billion PBMCs per donor. Different laboratories and diverse techniques were used to prepare libraries and sequence TCR repertoires, to increase sequencing depth and limit assay-specific biases. For each donor, CD4 naive and CD4 memory were each run on three plates, CD8 naive on two plates, and CD8 memory on one plate.

CD8 naive samples were obtained by positive selection for CCR7 among CD45RO-negative cells, yielding a CD45RA+CCR7+ population from which TemRA cells were excluded. The donors were healthy, HIV-negative adults with no recently reported acute infections or vaccinations. Every donor was a Caucasian adult living in Nashville, Tennessee, USA. Blood was collected by leukapheresis, and PBMCs were isolated by Ficoll-Histopaque density gradient centrifugation and then cryopreserved in liquid nitrogen vapor phase. Analytical flow cytometry was used to check the purity and quantity of every magnetically sorted T cell population. From each sorted fraction, genomic DNA was isolated and quantified by UV absorbance on a Nanodrop 2000c. TCR CDR3 regions were amplified from genomic DNA by multiplex PCR using the deep immunoSEQ assay. For each cell subset, the extracted genomic DNA was distributed evenly across all wells of several immunoSEQ 96-well plates, and each plate served as one replicate. Each replicate PCR for sorted subsets received roughly 200 ng genomic DNA, equal to 28,000 or so T cell genomes. Purified libraries were measured with a Qubit 3.0 fluorometer, size-checked on a Bioanalyzer 2100, and measured again with the KAPA Library Quantification kit. Every immunoSEQ 96-well plate was sequenced on a separate single-read 150-cycle Illumina NextSeq 550 flow cell. The paper's processing steps were these. Because the immunoSEQ output included only junctional sequences and no quality scores, the filtering could not be the same as the filtering used for full-length reads. Sequences were annotated with PyIR, a Python wrapper for IgBLAST v1.9, using IMGT germline references to assign V/J genes and CDR3. Reads with weak V/J assignments (E-value above 1e-6), missing CDR3, stop codons, out-of-frame junctions, or ambiguous translated residues were removed. V3J clonotypes were defined by identical inferred V gene, J gene, and CDR3 amino acid sequence. To compute the percentage overlap between repertoires, the number of shared unique clonotypes was divided by the size of the smaller repertoire. RTK rarefaction, the Chao1 estimator, and Recon v2.1 estimates of unobserved clonotypes were used to assess repertoire richness. Generation probabilities for all TCRbeta clonotypes obtained by the gDNA method from a handful of donors were computed using OLGA. As stored in TCRdb, this immuneACCESS dataset retains in-frame rearrangements with V and J assigned. A fraction of the clones does not appear; measured against another copy, unresolved V genes explain less than half of the discrepancy, and the remainder lacks a known reason. That table gives V, J and clone size, and the DNA gave D and trimming. This sample has millions of clones in its table, and just under 95% of those were observed once. The ten largest clones represent more than 0.95% of the sample.

From the cysteine up to the phenylalanine, the CDR3 has a length of 15 residues. Only the CDR3 portion is preserved as DNA: 45 bases, with reading frame beginning at the first base. For this chain, trimming is 4 bases at the V end and 8 bases at the J end, and the number of junction bases without a gene match is 11. CDR1 and CDR2 are drawn from the germline V gene: MGHRA, YSYEKL. On this clone: Its cognate antigen has yet to be identified. Base qualities are missing; no much larger clone stands one base away.

Points the paper makes about the study in general: Incomplete sequencing was indicated by rarefaction of sorted-subset datasets, despite the large sequencing depth. Compared with non-shared clonotypes, the clonotypes found in all four sorted-subset donors had higher generation probabilities. Naive subsets generally had larger estimated clonotype richness than memory subsets did. Based on pairwise subsampling, the degree of clonotype sharing among donors was expected to be affected by sequencing depth. Sharing across a handful of donors was observed for 4.5% to 6.5% of naive CD4, over 3% of naive CD8, 2.3% of memory CD4, and about 0.39% of memory CD8 clonotypes. Sampling was restricted to blood, and TCR repertoires in tissues likely differ from the TCR repertoires found in blood. The small number of donors limited the genetic and exposure-history diversity represented.

The sequence was collected from a man between 18 and 35 years old in good health. The chain uses TRBV4-1 and TRBJ2-1; 7 central bases correspond to TRBD2. Sequenced material: naive CD8+ T cells sorted from blood. This specimen's cell subset or site label, interpreted: CD45RA+CCR7+. This receptor carries the CDR3 CASSPVSGGTDEQFF. The sequenced DNA is TGCGCCAGCAGCCCGGTATCGGGAGGTACCGATGAGCAGTTCTTC.